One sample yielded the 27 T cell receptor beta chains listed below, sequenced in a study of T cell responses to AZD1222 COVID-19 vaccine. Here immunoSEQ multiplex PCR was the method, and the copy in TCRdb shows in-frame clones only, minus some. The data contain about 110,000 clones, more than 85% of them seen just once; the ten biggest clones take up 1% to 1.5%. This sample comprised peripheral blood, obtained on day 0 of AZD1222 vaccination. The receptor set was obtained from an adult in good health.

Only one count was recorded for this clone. The CDR3 is CASSVGDRGRDEQFF. The CDR3 nucleotides read TGTGCCAGCAGCGTAGGGGACAGGGGTAGGGATGAGCAGTTCTTC. J is TRBJ2-1 and V is TRBV9, with 10 bases lining up with TRBD1. Looked up from germline, CDR1 is SGDLS and CDR2 is YYNGEE. The CDR3 is made up of 15 amino acids. V lost 0 bases and J lost 8; bases outside the gene matches: 5.

The CDR3 loop is CASSHDPPEAANTGELFF. In DNA form, the CDR3 reads TGTGCCAGCAGCCATGACCCCCCAGAGGCAGCGAACACCGGGGAGCTGTTTTTT. The rearrangement joins TRBV7-6 to TRBJ2-2; D gene uncertain. Per the germline V gene, CDR1 is SGHVS and CDR2 is FNYEAQ. V was shortened by 5 bases and J by 0 bases, with 19 bases between the two germline ends. This CDR3 comprises 18 residues.

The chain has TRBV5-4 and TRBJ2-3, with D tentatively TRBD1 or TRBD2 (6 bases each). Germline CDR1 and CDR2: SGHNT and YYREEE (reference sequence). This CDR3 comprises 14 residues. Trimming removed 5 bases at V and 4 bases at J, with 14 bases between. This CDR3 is CASSTRGASDTQYF. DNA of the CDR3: TGTGCCAGCAGTACAAGGGGGGCTTCAGATACGCAGTATTTT. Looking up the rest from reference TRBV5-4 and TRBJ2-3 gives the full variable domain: ETGVTQSPTHLIKTRGQQVTLRCSSQSGHNTVSWYQQALGQGPQFIFQYYREEENGRGNFPPRFSGLQFPNYSSELNVNALELDDSALYLCASSTRGASDTQYFGPGTRLTVL.

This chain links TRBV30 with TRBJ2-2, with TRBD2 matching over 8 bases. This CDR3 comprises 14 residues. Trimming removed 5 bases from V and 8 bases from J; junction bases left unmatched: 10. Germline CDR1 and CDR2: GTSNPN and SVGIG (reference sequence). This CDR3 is CAWGRLARLGELFF. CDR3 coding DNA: TGTGCCTGGGGCCGACTAGCGCGATTGGGGGAGCTGTTTTTT.

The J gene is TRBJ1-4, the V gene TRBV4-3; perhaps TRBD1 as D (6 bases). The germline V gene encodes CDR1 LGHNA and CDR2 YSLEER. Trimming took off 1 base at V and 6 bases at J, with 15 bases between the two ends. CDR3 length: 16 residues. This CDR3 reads CASSQALMAGDEKLFF. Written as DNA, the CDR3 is TGCGCCAGCAGCCAAGCTTTAATGGCAGGGGATGAAAAACTGTTTTTT.

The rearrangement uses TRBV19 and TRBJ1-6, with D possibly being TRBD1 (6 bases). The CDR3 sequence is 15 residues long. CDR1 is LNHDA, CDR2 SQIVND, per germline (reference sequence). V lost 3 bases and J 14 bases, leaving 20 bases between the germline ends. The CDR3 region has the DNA TGTGCCAGTAGTATCCGGACAGTCATATCCGCCTCCCTCCACTTT. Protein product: CASSIRTVISASLHF.

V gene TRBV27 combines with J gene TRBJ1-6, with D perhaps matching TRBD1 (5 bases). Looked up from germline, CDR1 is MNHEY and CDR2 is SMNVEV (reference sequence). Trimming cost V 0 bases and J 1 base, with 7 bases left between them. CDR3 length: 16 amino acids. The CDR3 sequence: CASSLSRGSYNSPLHF. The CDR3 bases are TGTGCCAGCAGTTTATCTCGGGGGTCCTATAATTCACCCCTCCACTTT.

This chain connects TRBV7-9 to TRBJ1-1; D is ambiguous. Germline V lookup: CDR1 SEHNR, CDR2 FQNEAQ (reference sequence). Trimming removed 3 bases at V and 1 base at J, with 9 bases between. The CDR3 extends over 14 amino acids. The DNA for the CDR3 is TGTGCCAGCAGCTTCTCAATGGGGAACACTGAAGCTTTCTTT. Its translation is CASSFSMGNTEAFF.

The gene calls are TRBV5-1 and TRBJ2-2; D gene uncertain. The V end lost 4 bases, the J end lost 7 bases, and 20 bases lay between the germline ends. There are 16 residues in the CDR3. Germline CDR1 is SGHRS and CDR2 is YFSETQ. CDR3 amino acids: CASSPHTRDGDGELFF. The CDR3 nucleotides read TGCGCCAGCAGCCCCCATACAAGAGATGGGGACGGGGAGCTGTTTTTT.

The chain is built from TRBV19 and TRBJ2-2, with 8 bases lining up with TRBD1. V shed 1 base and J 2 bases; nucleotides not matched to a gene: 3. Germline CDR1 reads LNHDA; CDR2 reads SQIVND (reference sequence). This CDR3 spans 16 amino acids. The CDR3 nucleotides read TGTGCCAGTAGTATAGCCGGACAGGGAAACACCGGGGAGCTGTTTTTT. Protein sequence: CASSIAGQGNTGELFF.

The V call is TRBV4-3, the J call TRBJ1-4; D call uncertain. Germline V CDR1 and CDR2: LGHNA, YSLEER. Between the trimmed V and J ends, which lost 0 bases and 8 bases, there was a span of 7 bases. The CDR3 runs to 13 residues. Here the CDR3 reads CASSQEESEKLFF. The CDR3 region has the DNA TGCGCCAGCAGCCAAGAAGAGTCGGAAAAACTGTTTTTT.

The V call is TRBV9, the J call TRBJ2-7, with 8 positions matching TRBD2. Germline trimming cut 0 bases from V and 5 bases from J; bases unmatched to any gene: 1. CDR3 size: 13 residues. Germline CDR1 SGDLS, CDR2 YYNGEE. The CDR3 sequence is CASSVAGGNEQYF. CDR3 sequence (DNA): TGTGCCAGCAGCGTAGCGGGAGGGAACGAGCAGTACTTC.

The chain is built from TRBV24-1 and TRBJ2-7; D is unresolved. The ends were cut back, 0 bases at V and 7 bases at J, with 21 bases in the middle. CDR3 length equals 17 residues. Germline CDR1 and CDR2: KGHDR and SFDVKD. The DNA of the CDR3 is TGTGCCACCAGTGATTTGCAGCCTCCAGACATGACGTGTGAGCAGTACTTC. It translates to CATSDLQPPDMTCEQYF.

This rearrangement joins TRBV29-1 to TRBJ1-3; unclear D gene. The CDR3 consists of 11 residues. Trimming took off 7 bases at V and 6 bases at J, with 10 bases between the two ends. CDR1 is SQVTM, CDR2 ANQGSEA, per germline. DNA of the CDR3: TGCAGCGCTGGACTTGAAAACACCATATATTTT. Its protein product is CSAGLENTIYF.

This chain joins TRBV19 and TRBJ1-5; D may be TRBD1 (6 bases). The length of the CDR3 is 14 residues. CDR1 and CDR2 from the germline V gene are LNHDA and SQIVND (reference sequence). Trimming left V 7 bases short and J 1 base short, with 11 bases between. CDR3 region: CASTKTGSNQPQHF. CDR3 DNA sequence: TGTGCCAGTACCAAGACAGGAAGCAATCAGCCCCAGCATTTT.

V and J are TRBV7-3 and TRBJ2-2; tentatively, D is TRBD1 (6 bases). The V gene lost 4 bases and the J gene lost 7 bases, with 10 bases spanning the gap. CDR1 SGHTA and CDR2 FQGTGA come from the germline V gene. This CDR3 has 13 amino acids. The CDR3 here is CASSSQGVGELFF. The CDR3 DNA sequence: TGTGCCAGCAGCTCACAGGGCGTCGGGGAGCTGTTTTTT.

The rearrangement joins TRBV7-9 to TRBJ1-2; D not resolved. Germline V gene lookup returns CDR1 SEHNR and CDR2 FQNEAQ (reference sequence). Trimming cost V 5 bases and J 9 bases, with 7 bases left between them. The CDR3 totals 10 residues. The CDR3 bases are TGTGCCAGCAGCCAAAGAAGCTACACCTTC. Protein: CASSQRSYTF.

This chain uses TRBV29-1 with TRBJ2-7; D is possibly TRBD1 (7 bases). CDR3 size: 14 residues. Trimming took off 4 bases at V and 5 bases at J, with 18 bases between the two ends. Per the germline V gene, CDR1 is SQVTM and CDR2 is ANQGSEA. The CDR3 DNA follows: TGCAGCGTTGGAGGAGGCAGGGGGGTCAACGAGCAGTACTTC. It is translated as CSVGGGRGVNEQYF.

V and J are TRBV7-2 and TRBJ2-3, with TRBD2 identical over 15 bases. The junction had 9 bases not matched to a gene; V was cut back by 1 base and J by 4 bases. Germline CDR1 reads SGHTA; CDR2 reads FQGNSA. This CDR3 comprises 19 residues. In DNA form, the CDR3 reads TGTGCCAGCAGCTTAGTGGGGACTAGCGGGAGGATATTGGCAGATACGCAGTATTTT. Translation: CASSLVGTSGRILADTQYF.

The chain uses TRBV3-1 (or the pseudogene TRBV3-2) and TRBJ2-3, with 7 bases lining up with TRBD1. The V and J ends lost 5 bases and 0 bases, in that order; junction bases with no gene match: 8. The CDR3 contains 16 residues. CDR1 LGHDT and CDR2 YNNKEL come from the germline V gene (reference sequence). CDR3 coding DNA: TGTGCCAGCAGCTCCCGGACAGGTCTTAGCACAGATACGCAGTATTTT. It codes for CASSSRTGLSTDTQYF.

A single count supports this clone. The CDR3 loop reads CASSGGIYNSPLHF. As DNA, the CDR3 is TGCGCCAGCAGTGGGGGTATCTATAATTCACCCCTCCACTTT. This chain joins TRBV10-1 and TRBJ1-6, with D unclear. Trimming shortened V by 4 bases and J by 3 bases, and 7 bases separated the two germline ends. The germline V gene encodes CDR1 WNHNN and CDR2 SYGVQD (reference sequence). This CDR3 has 14 residues.

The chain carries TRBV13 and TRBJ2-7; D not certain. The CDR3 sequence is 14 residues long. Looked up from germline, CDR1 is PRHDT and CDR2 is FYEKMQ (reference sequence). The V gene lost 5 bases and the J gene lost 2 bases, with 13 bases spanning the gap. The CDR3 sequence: CASSHGQPAYEQYF. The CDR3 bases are TGTGCCAGCAGCCACGGGCAGCCGGCCTACGAGCAGTACTTC. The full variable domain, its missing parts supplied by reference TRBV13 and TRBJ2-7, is AAGVIQSPRHLIKEKRETATLKCYPIPRHDTVYWYQQGPGQDPQFLISFYEKMQSDKGSIPDRFSAQQFSDYHSELNMSSLELGDSALYFCASSHGQPAYEQYFGPGTRLTVT.

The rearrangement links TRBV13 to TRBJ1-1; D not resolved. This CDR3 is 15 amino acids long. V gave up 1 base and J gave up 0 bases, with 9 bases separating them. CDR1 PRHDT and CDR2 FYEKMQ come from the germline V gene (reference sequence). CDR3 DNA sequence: TGTGCCAGCAGCTTAGTGTCAGTCCTGAACACTGAAGCTTTCTTT. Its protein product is CASSLVSVLNTEAFF.

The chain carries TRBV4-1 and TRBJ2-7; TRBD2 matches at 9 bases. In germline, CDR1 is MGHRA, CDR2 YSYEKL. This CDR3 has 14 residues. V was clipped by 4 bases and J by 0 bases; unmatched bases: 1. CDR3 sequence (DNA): TGCGCCAGCAGCCGGACTAGCGACTCCTACGAGCAGTACTTC. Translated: CASSRTSDSYEQYF.

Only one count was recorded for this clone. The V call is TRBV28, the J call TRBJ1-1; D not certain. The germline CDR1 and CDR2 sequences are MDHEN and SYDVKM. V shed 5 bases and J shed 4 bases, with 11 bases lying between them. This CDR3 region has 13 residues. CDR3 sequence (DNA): TGTGCCAGCAGTCCACGTGATATCACTGAAGCTTTCTTT. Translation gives CASSPRDITEAFF.

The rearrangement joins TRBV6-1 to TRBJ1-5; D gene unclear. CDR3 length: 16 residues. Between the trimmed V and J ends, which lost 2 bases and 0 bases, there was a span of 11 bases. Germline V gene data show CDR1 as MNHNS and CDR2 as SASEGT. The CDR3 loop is CASSERPSNSNQPQHF. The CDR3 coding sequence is TGTGCCAGCAGTGAACGGCCATCAAATAGCAATCAGCCCCAGCATTTT.

In DNA form, the CDR3 reads TGTGCCAGCCCACCCCGGACTGAGCAGTTCTTC. Translating gives CASPPRTEQFF. V gene TRBV21-1 combines with J gene TRBJ2-1. TRBV21-1 is a listed pseudogene. The CDR3 has 11 amino acids.